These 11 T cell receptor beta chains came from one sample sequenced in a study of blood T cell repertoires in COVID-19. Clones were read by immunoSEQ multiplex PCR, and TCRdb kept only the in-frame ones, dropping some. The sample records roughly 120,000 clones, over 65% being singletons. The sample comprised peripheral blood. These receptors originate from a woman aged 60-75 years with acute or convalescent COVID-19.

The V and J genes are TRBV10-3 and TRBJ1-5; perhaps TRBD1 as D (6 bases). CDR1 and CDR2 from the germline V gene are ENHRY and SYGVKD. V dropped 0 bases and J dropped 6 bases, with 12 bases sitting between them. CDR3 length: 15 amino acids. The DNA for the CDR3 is TGTGCCATCAGTGAGTCAGCAGGGGTGGGTCAGCCCCAGCATTTT. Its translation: CAISESAGVGQPQHF.

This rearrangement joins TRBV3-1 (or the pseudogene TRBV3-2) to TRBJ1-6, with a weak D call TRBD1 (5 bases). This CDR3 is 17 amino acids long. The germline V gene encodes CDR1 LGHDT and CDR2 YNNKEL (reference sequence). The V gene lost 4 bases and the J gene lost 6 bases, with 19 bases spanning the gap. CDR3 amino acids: CASSPYLTQGGNSPLHF. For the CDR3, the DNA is TGTGCCAGCAGCCCTTACTTAACTCAGGGAGGTAATTCACCCCTCCACTTT.

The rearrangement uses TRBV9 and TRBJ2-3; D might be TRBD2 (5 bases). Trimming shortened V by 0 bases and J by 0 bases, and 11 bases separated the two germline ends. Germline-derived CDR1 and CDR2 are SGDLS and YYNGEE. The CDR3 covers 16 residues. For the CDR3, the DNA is TGTGCCAGCAGCGTAGGGAATGGCGGGAGCACAGATACGCAGTATTTT. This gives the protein CASSVGNGGSTDTQYF. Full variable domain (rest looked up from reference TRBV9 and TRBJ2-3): DSGVTQTPKHLITATGQRVTLRCSPRSGDLSVYWYQQSLDQGLQFLIQYYNGEERAKGNILERFSAQQFPDLHSELNLSSLELGDSALYFCASSVGNGGSTDTQYFGPGTRLTVL.

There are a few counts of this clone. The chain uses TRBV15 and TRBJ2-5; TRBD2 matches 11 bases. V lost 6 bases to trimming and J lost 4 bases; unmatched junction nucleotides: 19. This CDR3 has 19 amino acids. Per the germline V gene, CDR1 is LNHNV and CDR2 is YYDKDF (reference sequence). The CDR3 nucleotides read TGTGCCACCAGGCGGACTACCGGGACTAGCGGACTAAGAGTAGAGACCCAGTACTTC. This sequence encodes CATRRTTGTSGLRVETQYF.

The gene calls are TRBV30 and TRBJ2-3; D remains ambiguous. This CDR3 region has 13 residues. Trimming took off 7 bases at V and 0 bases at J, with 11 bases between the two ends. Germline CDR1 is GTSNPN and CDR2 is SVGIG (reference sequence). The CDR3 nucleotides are TGTGCCTTTACCACGGGTAGCACAGATACGCAGTATTTT. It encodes CAFTTGSTDTQYF.

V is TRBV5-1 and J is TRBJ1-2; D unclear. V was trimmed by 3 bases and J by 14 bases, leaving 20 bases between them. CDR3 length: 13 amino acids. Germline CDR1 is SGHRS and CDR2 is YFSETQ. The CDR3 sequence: CASSYDRGVSETF. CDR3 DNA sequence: TGCGCCAGCAGCTACGACCGAGGAGTCTCAGAGACCTTC.

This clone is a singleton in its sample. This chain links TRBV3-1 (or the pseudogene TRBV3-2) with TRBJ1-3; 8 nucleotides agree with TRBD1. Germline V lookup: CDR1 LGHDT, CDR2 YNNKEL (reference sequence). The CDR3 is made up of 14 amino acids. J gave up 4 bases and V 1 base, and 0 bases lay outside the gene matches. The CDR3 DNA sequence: TGTGCCAGCAGCCAAGCAGGGGGCGGAAACACCATATATTTT. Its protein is CASSQAGGGNTIYF.

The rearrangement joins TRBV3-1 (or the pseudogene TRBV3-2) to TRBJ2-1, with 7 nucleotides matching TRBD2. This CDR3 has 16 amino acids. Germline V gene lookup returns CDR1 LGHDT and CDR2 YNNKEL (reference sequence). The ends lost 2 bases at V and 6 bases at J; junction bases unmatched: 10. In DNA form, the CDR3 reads TGTGCCAGCAGCCAACAGCCCGGGGAGGGGACCAATGAGCAGTTCTTC. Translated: CASSQQPGEGTNEQFF.

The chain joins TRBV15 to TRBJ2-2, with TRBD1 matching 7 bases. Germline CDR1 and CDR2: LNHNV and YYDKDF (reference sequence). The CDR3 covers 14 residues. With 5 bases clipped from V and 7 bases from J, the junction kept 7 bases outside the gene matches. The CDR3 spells CATSLGTEGGELFF. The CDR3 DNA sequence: TGTGCCACCAGCTTGGGGACAGAAGGCGGGGAGCTGTTTTTT.

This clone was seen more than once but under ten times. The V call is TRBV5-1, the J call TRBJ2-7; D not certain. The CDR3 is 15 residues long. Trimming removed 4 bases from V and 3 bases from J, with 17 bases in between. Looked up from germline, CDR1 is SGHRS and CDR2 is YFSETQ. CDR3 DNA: TGCGCCAGCAGCCCCATGCCGGGTCCATTCTACGAGCAGTACTTC. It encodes CASSPMPGPFYEQYF.

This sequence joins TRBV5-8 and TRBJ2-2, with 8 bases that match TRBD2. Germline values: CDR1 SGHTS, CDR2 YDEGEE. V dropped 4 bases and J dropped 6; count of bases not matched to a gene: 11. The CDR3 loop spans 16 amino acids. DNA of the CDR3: TGTGCCAGCAGCCCCCGGCGGGGGGAGGTCGCCGGGGAGCTGTTTTTT. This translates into CASSPRRGEVAGELFF.